This TCR beta chain is drawn from a study of siplizumab effects on memory and regulatory T cells. Study results and caveats: Neither a naive nor a memory phenotype was assignable to roughly 75-97% of proliferating CD4+ or CD8+ clones.

The CDR3 sequence is 14 residues long. Unmatched junction bases numbered 8, after V lost 4 bases and J lost 9 bases. The germline gives CDR1 KGHSH, CDR2 LQKENI. A remark on this clone: No antigen is known for it.

Each sample contributed about 10^5 TCR templates to the assay. Assay used: immunoSEQ multiplex PCR; TCRdb lists only in-frame clones, some missing. Of some 100,000 clones detected, over 90% appear once; the ten largest clones hold about 1.2%. The chain combines TRBV18 with TRBJ2-1, with 8 nucleotides matching TRBD2. The source of this sequence is a human donor in good health. The material sequenced was non-Treg CD4+ T cells sorted from blood. This chain's CDR3 is CASSQGGGQGEQFF. The CDR3 region has the DNA TGTGCCAGCTCACAAGGCGGGGGGCAGGGTGAGCAGTTCTTC.